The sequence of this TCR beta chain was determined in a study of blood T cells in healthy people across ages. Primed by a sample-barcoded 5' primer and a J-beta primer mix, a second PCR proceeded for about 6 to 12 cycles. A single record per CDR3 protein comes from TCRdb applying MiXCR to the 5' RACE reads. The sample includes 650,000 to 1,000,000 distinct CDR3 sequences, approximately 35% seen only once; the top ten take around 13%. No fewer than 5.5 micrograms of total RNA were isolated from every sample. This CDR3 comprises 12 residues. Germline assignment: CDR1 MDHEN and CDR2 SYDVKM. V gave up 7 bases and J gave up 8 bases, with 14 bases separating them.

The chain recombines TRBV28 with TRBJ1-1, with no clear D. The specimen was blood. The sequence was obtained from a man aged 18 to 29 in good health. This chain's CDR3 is CASIFVSREAFF. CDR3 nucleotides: TGTGCCAGCATTTTTGTTTCCAGGGAAGCTTTCTTT.